These T cell receptor beta chains were read from a single sample in a study of cytomegalovirus exposure and HLA in healthy donors. Generated by immunoSEQ multiplex PCR, the TCRdb table keeps only in-frame clones and is missing some. This repertoire shows a few hundred thousand clones, around 91% found once; its top ten account for 0.35% to 0.4%. The material sequenced was PBMCs. The receptors stem from a woman aged 18 to 35 in good health and CMV-seronegative. The CDR3 runs from the conserved cysteine through the conserved F or W. D genes are given only for firm matches. Rows give clone size only sometimes, using once, few, many, or a class for an expanded clone.

j_call,d_call,cdr3_length,clone_size,v_call,cdr3_nt,cdr3_aa
TRBJ1-3,-,14,-,TRBV11-2,TGTGCCAGCAGCTTAGATGGGACAAGAAACACCATATATTTT,CASSLDGTRNTIYF
TRBJ1-4,TRBD1,15,-,TRBV7-9,TGTGCCAGCAGCGGCCGGACAGGCCCGAATGAAAAACTGTTTTTT,CASSGRTGPNEKLFF
TRBJ1-6,-,18,-,TRBV5-5,TGTGCCAGCAGCTTGGGAGCGCGCACGGGCTCCTATAATTCACCCCTCCACTTT,CASSLGARTGSYNSPLHF
TRBJ1-4,TRBD1,14,-,TRBV11-2,TGTGCCAGCAGCTTAACGACAGGGAATGAAAAACTGTTTTTT,CASSLTTGNEKLFF
TRBJ2-1,-,16,-,TRBV27,TGTGCCAGCAGTCTGGGGCCCGGACATCCTCGGGATGAGCAGTTCTTC,CASSLGPGHPRDEQFF
TRBJ2-1,-,15,-,TRBV10-3,TGTGCCATCAGTGATAGGAGGGGGGGGCCGGGTGAGCAGTTCTTC,CAISDRRGGPGEQFF
TRBJ1-4,-,16,-,TRBV27,TGTGCCAGCAGTTTAAATTCGGGGATTCGAGGGGAAAAACTGTTTTTT,CASSLNSGIRGEKLFF
TRBJ2-1,-,15,-,TRBV14,TGTGCCAGCAGCCAAGTCCGGCGGGCCTACAATGAGCAGTTCTTC,CASSQVRRAYNEQFF
TRBJ2-1,TRBD1,14,-,TRBV6-5,TGTGCCAGCAGTACTTGGGACAGGGGATATGAGCAGTTCTTC,CASSTWDRGYEQFF
TRBJ2-7,TRBD1,14,-,TRBV9,TGTGCCAGCAGCGCCCGGGACAGGGGATACGAGCAGTACTTC,CASSARDRGYEQYF
TRBJ1-2,-,14,-,TRBV27,TGTGCCAGCAGTTCATCTCAGACGGGGTATGGCTACACCTTC,CASSSSQTGYGYTF
TRBJ2-5,-,15,-,TRBV6-5,TGTGCCAGCAGTTACTCGATCGCGTGGAGGGAGACCCAGTACTTC,CASSYSIAWRETQYF
TRBJ1-5,TRBD1,14,-,TRBV7-9,TGTGCCAGCAGCTCCCAGGGGGCCAATCAGCCCCAGCATTTT,CASSSQGANQPQHF
TRBJ1-1,-,14,-,TRBV14,TGTGCCAGCAGCCAAGGAGGGGGAGTCCCTGAAGCTTTCTTT,CASSQGGGVPEAFF
TRBJ1-5,-,17,-,TRBV15,TGTGCCACCAGCAGGAAACAGGGTTTCCCTAGCAATCAGCCCCAGCATTTT,CATSRKQGFPSNQPQHF
TRBJ2-5,-,15,-,TRBV7-9,TGTGCCAGCAGCTTTGTGGGTGGGGCCCAAGAGACCCAGTACTTC,CASSFVGGAQETQYF
TRBJ2-1,TRBD2,16,-,TRBV14,TGTGCCAGCAGCGCCCTCGGGGGGGTAGCTTACAATGAGCAGTTCTTC,CASSALGGVAYNEQFF
TRBJ2-1,TRBD2,17,-,TRBV7-2,TGTGCCAGCAGCTTAGACAGTAGCGGGGGGCTTAGGAATGAGCAGTTCTTC,CASSLDSSGGLRNEQFF
TRBJ2-2,TRBD2,18,-,TRBV5-1,TGCGCCAGCAGCCCATGGACTAGCGGGGGGACCAACACCGGGGAGCTGTTTTTT,CASSPWTSGGTNTGELFF
TRBJ2-3,TRBD2,16,-,TRBV10-3,TGTGCCATCAGACCCAGACTAGCGGGGGGGCAAGATACGCAGTATTTT,CAIRPRLAGGQDTQYF
TRBJ1-2,-,14,-,TRBV6-4,TGTGCCAGCAGTGACGGTCAGGGGACGTATGGCTACACCTTC,CASSDGQGTYGYTF
TRBJ1-6,TRBD1,14,-,TRBV14,TGTGCCAGCAGCCATACAGGGGCGGGAGGACCCCTCCACTTT,CASSHTGAGGPLHF
TRBJ1-1,TRBD1,13,few,TRBV6-1,TGTGCCAGCAGTGACCCTGGGACAGAATTAGCTTTCTTT,CASSDPGTELAFF
TRBJ2-2,-,15,-,TRBV14,TGTGCCAGCGGGCAAAGTGGATACGGCGCCGGGGAGCTGTTTTTT,CASGQSGYGAGELFF
TRBJ1-1,-,13,-,TRBV29-1,TGCAGCGTTTTCCGGGGGGGGTTCACTGAAGCTTTCTTT,CSVFRGGFTEAFF
TRBJ1-1,-,14,-,TRBV5-1,TGCGCCAGCAGCTTTGGGGAGTCGAACACTGAAGCTTTCTTT,CASSFGESNTEAFF
TRBJ2-5,-,14,-,TRBV5-1,TGCGCCAGCTATTCCAGTACCATGGAAGAGACCCAGTACTTC,CASYSSTMEETQYF
TRBJ1-5,TRBD1,13,-,TRBV27,TGTGCCAGCGGACAGGGTAGCAATCAGCCCCAGCATTTT,CASGQGSNQPQHF
TRBJ1-5,-,15,-,TRBV28,TGTGCCAGCGATAAACGCGTTTATAGCAATCAGCCCCAGCATTTT,CASDKRVYSNQPQHF
TRBJ1-4,TRBD1,14,-,TRBV6-6,TGTGCCAGCAGTCCGACAGGGGTCAGGGAAAAACTGTTTTTT,CASSPTGVREKLFF
TRBJ1-1,-,16,-,TRBV13,TGTGCCAGCAGCTTCTTGACAGGACGGGTGAACACTGAAGCTTTCTTT,CASSFLTGRVNTEAFF
TRBJ1-2,-,14,-,TRBV5-4,TGTGCCAGCAGCTTGGGCACGGGGGGCGGCGGCTACACCTTC,CASSLGTGGGGYTF
TRBJ1-5,-,17,-,TRBV2,TGTGCCAGCACCTTCGCTGCCGGCAGGTATAGCAATCAGCCCCAGCATTTT,CASTFAAGRYSNQPQHF
TRBJ2-4,-,13,once,TRBV29-1,TGCAGCGTCGGACTCTGGAACCAAAACATTCAGTACTTC,CSVGLWNQNIQYF
TRBJ2-7,-,12,-,TRBV6-1,TGTGCCAGCAGTGCGGACATGATCGAGCAGTACTTC,CASSADMIEQYF
TRBJ2-1,TRBD1,15,-,TRBV5-6,TGTGCCAGCAGCTTGGGACAGGGGTTGTACAATGAGCAGTTCTTC,CASSLGQGLYNEQFF
TRBJ2-7,TRBD1,14,-,TRBV29-1,TGCAGCGTTGGGCGAACAGGGGTGCTTGACGAGCAGTACTTC,CSVGRTGVLDEQYF
TRBJ1-2,TRBD1,13,-,TRBV28,TGTGCCAGCAGCGCGGGACAGGGTCGAGGCTACACCTTC,CASSAGQGRGYTF
TRBJ1-1,TRBD1,14,few,TRBV10-3,TGTGCCATCAGGCGACAGGGATCGGACACTGAAGCTTTCTTT,CAIRRQGSDTEAFF
TRBJ1-1,-,13,-,TRBV7-2,TGTGCCAGCAGCCGCAACCTAAATACTGAAGCTTTCTTT,CASSRNLNTEAFF
TRBJ1-1,TRBD1,15,-,TRBV18,TGTGCCAGCTCACCGCTGACAGGGATGAACACTGAAGCTTTCTTT,CASSPLTGMNTEAFF
TRBJ2-3,-,13,-,TRBV5-6,TGTGCCAGCAGCCTCCAGGGCCCAGATACGCAGTATTTT,CASSLQGPDTQYF
TRBJ2-1,TRBD2,13,-,TRBV27,TGTGCCAGCAGCTTCGGGAGGCGGAATGAGCAGTTCTTC,CASSFGRRNEQFF
TRBJ1-1,-,15,-,TRBV5-4,TGTGCCAGCAGCTTCGCGGGGGACATGGGCACTGAAGCTTTCTTT,CASSFAGDMGTEAFF
TRBJ2-7,TRBD1,14,-,TRBV6-7,TGTGCCAGCATGCGTAGGACAGGGAGCCACGAGCAGTACTTC,CASMRRTGSHEQYF
TRBJ1-1,TRBD1,15,once,TRBV11-1,TGTGCCAGCAGCTTAGACTTAACAGGGGGCTTGGAAGCTTTCTTT,CASSLDLTGGLEAFF
TRBJ2-7,TRBD1,16,-,TRBV28,TGTGCCAGCAGTAAAAGACCGGGACAGGGGATCGGGGAGCAGTACTTC,CASSKRPGQGIGEQYF
TRBJ2-2,-,11,-,TRBV29-1,TGCAGCGTTGAGGACTCCGGGGAGCTGTTTTTT,CSVEDSGELFF
TRBJ1-2,-,13,-,TRBV5-5,TGTGCCAGCAGCTCGCAGGGTAACTATGGCTACACCTTC,CASSSQGNYGYTF
TRBJ1-6,TRBD1,16,-,TRBV6-6,TGTGCCAGCAGTCTACAGGGGAAACCTATAAATTCACCCCTCCACTTT,CASSLQGKPINSPLHF
TRBJ2-1,TRBD1,16,once,TRBV5-6,TGTGCCAGCAGCCTAGACAGGGAAGAGTCCTACAATGAGCAGTTCTTC,CASSLDREESYNEQFF
TRBJ2-5,-,17,-,TRBV5-4,TGTGCCAGCAGCCTGGGGGCGGGTCCCACGGGGCAAGAGACCCAGTACTTC,CASSLGAGPTGQETQYF
TRBJ1-1,-,12,-,TRBV28,TGTGCCAGCACTACTACGAACGGTGAAGCTTTCTTT,CASTTTNGEAFF
TRBJ2-1,-,15,once,TRBV6-4,TGTGCCAGCAGTGACTCGTTTGCCCCGGGAACCCAGCAGTTCTTC,CASSDSFAPGTQQFF
TRBJ2-5,TRBD1,13,-,TRBV5-1,TGCGCCAGCAGCTTACAGGGGGCAGAGACCCAGTACTTC,CASSLQGAETQYF
TRBJ2-1,-,14,-,TRBV18,TGTGCCAGCTCACCAGACATTCTGAAGAATGAGCAGTTCTTC,CASSPDILKNEQFF